The 16 T cell receptor beta chains presented below share a single source sample, sequenced in a study of cytomegalovirus exposure and HLA in healthy donors. It was with 60 Vbeta and 13 Jbeta primers that the PCR ran. Clones were read by immunoSEQ multiplex PCR, and TCRdb kept only the in-frame ones, dropping some. Of 150,000 to 180,000 clones listed, approximately 69% are singletons. The sample was PBMCs. These receptors were collected from a man aged 25 to 40 in good health and CMV-seronegative.

The chain recombines TRBV21-1 with TRBJ2-5; no check of the table's D call, TRBD1, against the DNA was made. TRBV21-1 represents a pseudogene. This CDR3 contains 15 residues. CDR3 bases: TGTGCCAGCAGCAGGGGGACAGGGTTGAGAGAGACCCAGTACTTC. This gives the protein CASSRGTGLRETQYF.

This clone was picked up a small number of times. Since a far larger clone is one base different, this is likely a read error. The sample carries other DNA sequences with the same CDR3. The V call is TRBV27, the J call TRBJ2-1, with a possible D match to TRBD1 (7 bases). Trimming removed 4 bases from V and 7 bases from J, with 23 bases in between. Germline-derived CDR1 and CDR2 are MNHEY and SMNVEV (reference sequence). This CDR3 has 17 amino acids. The CDR3, as DNA: TGTGCCAGCAGTTCCTCAGGGGGGAGTCTCATCTTAAATGAGCAGTTCTTC. Translating it yields CASSSSGGSLILNEQFF.

The chain uses TRBV6-1 and TRBJ2-2, with D hard to call. Trimming left V 7 bases short and J 7 bases short, with 13 bases between. This CDR3 comprises 13 residues. The germline CDR1 and CDR2 sequences are MNHNS and SASEGT. The DNA of the CDR3 is TGTGCCAGCACCCTTGGGCTGAACGGGGAGCTGTTTTTT. It translates to CASTLGLNGELFF.

In this sample, this clone turned up a few times. The CDR3 loop is CATHTGKSSYEQYF. CDR3 nucleotide sequence: TGTGCCACCCACACAGGGAAGAGCTCCTACGAGCAGTACTTC. The gene calls are TRBV6-5 and TRBJ2-7; perhaps TRBD1 as D (6 bases). V dropped 10 bases and J dropped 0 bases, with 16 bases sitting between them. Germline CDR1 is MNHEY and CDR2 is SVGAGI. The CDR3 length is 14 residues.

This chain links TRBV9 with TRBJ2-1; 11 positions match TRBD2. Germline lookup yields CDR1 SGDLS and CDR2 YYNGEE. V lost 0 bases and J lost 8; bases outside the gene matches: 4. The CDR3 extends over 15 amino acids. CDR3 bases: TGTGCCAGCAGCGTAGGACTAGCGGGGCCGGATGAGCAGTTCTTC. This sequence encodes CASSVGLAGPDEQFF. The full variable domain, its missing parts supplied by reference TRBV9 and TRBJ2-1, is DSGVTQTPKHLITATGQRVTLRCSPRSGDLSVYWYQQSLDQGLQFLIQYYNGEERAKGNILERFSAQQFPDLHSELNLSSLELGDSALYFCASSVGLAGPDEQFFGPGTRLTVL.

The V call is TRBV29-1, the J call TRBJ2-7; D gene ambiguous. Germline CDR1 is SQVTM and CDR2 is ANQGSEA. The CDR3 has 15 amino acids. The germline V and J ends were trimmed by 0 bases and 6 bases, with 18 bases remaining between them. CDR3 DNA sequence: TGCAGCGTTGAAGAGCCTACAGTGCCCGGTGGCGAGCAGTACTTC. Translation gives CSVEEPTVPGGEQYF.

J is TRBJ2-1 and V is TRBV10-3; D gene unclear. V lost 5 bases, J lost 5 bases, and 7 bases lay in between. The germline V gene encodes CDR1 ENHRY and CDR2 SYGVKD. This CDR3 is built from 12 residues. The CDR3 DNA sequence: TGTGCCATCAGTTTCCGGGACAATGAGCAGTTCTTC. Amino acids: CAISFRDNEQFF.

This chain uses TRBV7-9 with TRBJ1-2; weak D call: TRBD1 (5 bases). The germline V gene encodes CDR1 SEHNR and CDR2 FQNEAQ (reference sequence). Between the trimmed V and J ends, which lost 4 bases and 6 bases, there was a span of 9 bases. The CDR3 loop spans 12 amino acids. The CDR3, as DNA: TGTGCCAGCAGCTCCCGGGGGAATGGCTACACCTTC. Translated: CASSSRGNGYTF.

The chain employs TRBV7-9 and TRBJ1-2, with 10 positions matching TRBD1. Trimming at V came to 4 bases and at J to 3 bases, leaving 8 bases not matched to a gene. The CDR3 is 16 amino acids. CDR1 is SEHNR and CDR2 is FQNEAQ in the germline V gene (reference sequence). The CDR3 is CASSSSAGQGYYGYTF. CDR3 DNA: TGTGCCAGCAGCTCCTCCGCGGGACAGGGGTACTATGGCTACACCTTC. Together with reference TRBV7-9 and TRBJ1-2, the CDR3 gives the full variable domain: DTGVSQNPRHKITKRGQNVTFRCDPISEHNRLYWYRQTLGQGPEFLTYFQNEAQLEKSRLLSDRFSAERPKGSFSTLEIQRTEQGDSAMYLCASSSSAGQGYYGYTFGSGTRLTVV.

This clone was seen only once. V is TRBV5-4 and J is TRBJ1-6; TRBD1 matches at 7 bases. The CDR3 length is 15 residues. CDR1 and CDR2 from the germline V gene are SGHNT and YYREEE (reference sequence). J lost 5 bases, V lost 4 bases, and 6 bases had no gene match. Here the CDR3 DNA reads TGTGCCAGCAGCCCGCGGGACAGAGATAATTCACCCCTCCACTTT. Translating gives CASSPRDRDNSPLHF.

V usage is TRBV4-2 and J usage is TRBJ2-1, with 9 positions matching TRBD2. Germline-derived CDR1 and CDR2 are LGHNA and YNFKEQ. With 1 base clipped from V and 6 bases from J, the junction kept 7 bases outside the gene matches. This CDR3 contains 16 residues. CDR3 protein: CASSQGSGTSSNEQFF. Here the CDR3 DNA reads TGTGCCAGCAGCCAAGGGAGCGGGACTAGCAGCAATGAGCAGTTCTTC.

DNA for the CDR3: TGTGCCAGCAGCCAGGGACCCGGGACAGTCAATCAGCCCCAGCATTTT. This gives the protein CASSQGPGTVNQPQHF. The chain uses TRBV7-8 and TRBJ1-5, with TRBD1 matching over 7 bases. V lost 5 bases and J lost 3; bases outside the gene matches: 10. The germline V gene encodes CDR1 SGHVS and CDR2 FQNEAQ. The CDR3 has 16 residues.

This clone was detected once. This chain's CDR3 is CASSHDRRQPQHF. DNA of the CDR3: TGTGCCAGTAGTCACGACAGGCGTCAGCCCCAGCATTTT. The chain carries TRBV19 and TRBJ1-5, with D possibly TRBD1 on 6 matching bases. Germline CDR1 reads LNHDA; CDR2 reads SQIVND (reference sequence). This CDR3 comprises 13 residues. V was clipped by 5 bases and J by 6 bases, with 11 bases between them.

This rearrangement joins TRBV30 to TRBJ1-6; D is perhaps TRBD1 (5 bases). Germline V gives CDR1 GTSNPN, CDR2 SVGIG (reference sequence). V was trimmed by 5 bases and J by 5 bases, leaving 16 bases between them. The CDR3 is 15 residues long. The CDR3 bases are TGTGCCTGGGGAGGGGACCGAACGGATAATTCACCCCTCCACTTT. Amino acid sequence: CAWGGDRTDNSPLHF.

The chain uses TRBV27 and TRBJ1-5; maybe TRBD1 (6 bases). Trimming shortened V by 4 bases and J by 5 bases, and 12 bases separated the two germline ends. Germline CDR1 is MNHEY and CDR2 is SMNVEV (reference sequence). The CDR3 length is 14 residues. Here the CDR3 reads CASSSVKGDQPQHF. The CDR3 DNA follows: TGTGCCAGCAGTTCAGTGAAGGGGGATCAGCCCCAGCATTTT.

The chain combines TRBV29-1 with TRBJ1-2, with 8 bases that match TRBD1. The J segment lost 1 base and the V segment lost 7 bases, leaving 2 bases of the junction unmatched. Germline CDR1 is SQVTM and CDR2 is ANQGSEA. This CDR3 has 12 amino acids. This CDR3 reads CSAGQGNYGYTF. DNA of the CDR3: TGCAGCGCCGGACAGGGTAACTATGGCTACACCTTC.